In this sample, the clone carrying this T cell receptor (beta chain) turned up many times. This sample is part of a study of T cell repertoires in cytomegalovirus infection. Study details: Carrying CMV and the relevant HLA type showed in public TCR beta signatures.

The V end lost 2 bases, the J end lost 5 bases, and 13 bases lay between the germline ends. This CDR3 has 15 amino acids. Germline CDR1 and CDR2: SGHTA and FQGNSA. A single record per CDR3 protein comes from TCRdb applying MiXCR to the reads. This table holds fewer than 700,000 distinct CDR3 sequences, 20% to 25% found once. This chain joins TRBV7-2 and TRBJ2-1; D uncertain. Sequencing was performed on CD8+ T cells from PBMCs. The sequence was collected from a human donor in good health (CMV status not recorded). Some clones in this sample may be carry-over from other donors' samples. The CDR3 loop reads CASSLIDGPNNEQFF. The CDR3 nucleotides are TGTGCCAGCAGCTTAATAGACGGACCAAACAATGAGCAGTTCTTC. Combining the CDR3 with reference TRBV7-2 and TRBJ2-1 gives the whole variable domain GAGVSQSPSNKVTEKGKDVELRCDPISGHTALYWYRQSLGQGLEFLIYFQGNSAPDKSGLPSDRFSAERTGGSVSTLTIQRTQQEDSAVYLCASSLIDGPNNEQFFGPGTRLTVL.